The 2 T cell receptor beta chains in this list originate from one sample, sequenced in a study of blood T cell repertoires in COVID-19. Clones were read by immunoSEQ multiplex PCR, and TCRdb kept only the in-frame ones, dropping some. This table has about 240,000 clones, 85% to 90% appearing once. Sequencing used PBMCs or T cells enriched from blood (not recorded which). The origin of the receptors is a man aged 35 to 55 who had recovered from COVID-19.

The chain carries TRBV11-1 and TRBJ1-1; TRBD1 aligns across 9 bases. The V gene's germline CDR1 is SGHAT and CDR2 FQDESV (reference sequence). This CDR3 has 15 residues. V shed 0 bases and J 4 bases; nucleotides not matched to a gene: 3. The chain's CDR3 is CASSLAGTGSTEAFF. The CDR3 DNA sequence: TGTGCCAGCAGCTTAGCCGGGACAGGGTCCACTGAAGCTTTCTTT.

The chain couples TRBV9 to TRBJ2-3; TRBD1 aligns across 12 bases. Germline lookup yields CDR1 SGDLS and CDR2 YYNGEE. CDR3 length: 17 residues. Losses at the gene ends were 3 bases for V and 3 bases for J; bases not matched to a gene: 8. CDR3 DNA: TGTGCCAGCAGCGGAGCCGGGACAGGGGGCAGGACAGATACGCAGTATTTT. It translates to CASSGAGTGGRTDTQYF.